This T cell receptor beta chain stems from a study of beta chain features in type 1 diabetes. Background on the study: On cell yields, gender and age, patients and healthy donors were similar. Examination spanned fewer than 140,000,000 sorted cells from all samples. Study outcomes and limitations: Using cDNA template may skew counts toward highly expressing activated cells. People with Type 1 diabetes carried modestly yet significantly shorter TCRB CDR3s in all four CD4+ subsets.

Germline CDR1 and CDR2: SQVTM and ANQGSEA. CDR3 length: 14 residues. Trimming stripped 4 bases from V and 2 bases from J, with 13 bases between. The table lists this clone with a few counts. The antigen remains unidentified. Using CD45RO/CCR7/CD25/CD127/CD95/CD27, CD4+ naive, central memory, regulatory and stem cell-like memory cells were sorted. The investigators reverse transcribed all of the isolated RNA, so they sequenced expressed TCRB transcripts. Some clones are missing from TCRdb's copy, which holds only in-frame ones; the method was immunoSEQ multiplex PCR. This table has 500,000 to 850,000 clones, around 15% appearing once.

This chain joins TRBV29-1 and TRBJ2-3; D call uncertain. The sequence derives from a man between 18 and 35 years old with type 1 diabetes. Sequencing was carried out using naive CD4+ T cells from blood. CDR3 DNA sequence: TGCAGCGTTGGCCAAGACCTACTCACAGATACGCAGTATTTT. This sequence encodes CSVGQDLLTDTQYF.